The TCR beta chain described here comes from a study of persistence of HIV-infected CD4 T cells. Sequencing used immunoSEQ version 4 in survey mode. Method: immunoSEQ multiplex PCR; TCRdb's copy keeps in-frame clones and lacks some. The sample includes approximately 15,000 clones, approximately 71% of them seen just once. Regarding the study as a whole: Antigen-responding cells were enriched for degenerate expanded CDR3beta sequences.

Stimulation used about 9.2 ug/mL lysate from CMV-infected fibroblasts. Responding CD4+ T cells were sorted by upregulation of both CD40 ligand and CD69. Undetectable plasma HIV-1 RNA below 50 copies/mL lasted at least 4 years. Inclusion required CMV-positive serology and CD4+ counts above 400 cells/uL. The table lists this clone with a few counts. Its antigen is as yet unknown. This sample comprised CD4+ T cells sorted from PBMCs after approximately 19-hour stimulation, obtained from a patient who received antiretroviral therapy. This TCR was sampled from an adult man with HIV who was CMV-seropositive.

The CDR3 is CASSGQGKGPLHF. CDR3 in DNA: TGTGCCAGCAGTGGACAGGGGAAAGGACCCCTCCACTTT. V gene TRBV12-3 or TRBV12-4 combines with J gene TRBJ1-6, with 9 bases aligning to TRBD1. This CDR3 has 13 residues. V lost 5 bases to trimming and J lost 12 bases; unmatched junction nucleotides: 5.